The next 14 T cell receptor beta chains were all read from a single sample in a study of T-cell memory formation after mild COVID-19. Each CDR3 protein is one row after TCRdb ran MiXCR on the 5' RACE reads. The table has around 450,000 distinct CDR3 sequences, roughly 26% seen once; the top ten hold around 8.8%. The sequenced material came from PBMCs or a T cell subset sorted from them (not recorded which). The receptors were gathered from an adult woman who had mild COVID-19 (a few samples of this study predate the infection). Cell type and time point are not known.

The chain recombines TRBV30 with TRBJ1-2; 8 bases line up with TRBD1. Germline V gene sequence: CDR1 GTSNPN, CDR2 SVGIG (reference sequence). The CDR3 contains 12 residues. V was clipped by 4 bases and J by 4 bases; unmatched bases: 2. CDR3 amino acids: CAWNRGSYGYTF. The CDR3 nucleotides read TGTGCCTGGAACAGGGGGTCCTATGGCTACACCTTC.

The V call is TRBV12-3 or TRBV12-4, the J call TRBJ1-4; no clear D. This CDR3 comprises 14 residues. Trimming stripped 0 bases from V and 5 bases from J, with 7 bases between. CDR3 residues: CASSLAGMNEKLFF. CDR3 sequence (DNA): TGTGCCAGCAGTTTAGCAGGGATGAATGAAAAACTGTTTTTT.

Written as DNA, the CDR3 is TGTGCCAGCAGCTCTGGACAGGAAAACTATGGCTACACCTTC. Its protein product is CASSSGQENYGYTF. The chain carries TRBV7-9 and TRBJ1-2, with 7 bases matching TRBD1. The CDR3 extends over 14 amino acids. Trimming cost V 4 bases and J 2 bases; bases outside gene matches: 4. CDR1 is SEHNR and CDR2 is FQNEAQ in the germline V gene (reference sequence). The full variable domain, rest sourced from reference TRBV7-9 and TRBJ1-2, is DTGVSQNPRHKITKRGQNVTFRCDPISEHNRLYWYRQTLGQGPEFLTYFQNEAQLEKSRLLSDRFSAERPKGSFSTLEIQRTEQGDSAMYLCASSSGQENYGYTFGSGTRLTVV.

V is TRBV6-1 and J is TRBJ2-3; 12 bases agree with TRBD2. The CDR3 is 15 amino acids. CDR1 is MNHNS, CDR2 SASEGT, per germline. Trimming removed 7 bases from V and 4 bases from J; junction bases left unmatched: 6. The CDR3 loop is CASTRTSGISDTQYF. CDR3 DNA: TGTGCCAGCACTAGGACTAGCGGGATCTCAGATACGCAGTATTTT.

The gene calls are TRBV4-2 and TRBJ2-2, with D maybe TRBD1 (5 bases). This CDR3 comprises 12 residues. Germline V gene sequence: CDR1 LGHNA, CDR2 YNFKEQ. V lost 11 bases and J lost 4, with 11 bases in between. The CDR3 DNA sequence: TGTGCCGGCCAGCAGGGCACCGGGGAGCTGTTTTTT. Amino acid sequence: CAGQQGTGELFF.

The CDR3 protein is CSVIQAGADTQYF. CDR3 nucleotide sequence: TGCAGCGTTATCCAGGCGGGCGCAGATACGCAGTATTTT. The rearrangement uses TRBV29-1 and TRBJ2-3, with D possibly matching TRBD2 (5 bases). Trimming took off 5 bases at V and 4 bases at J, with 13 bases between the two ends. Germline assignment: CDR1 SQVTM and CDR2 ANQGSEA. The CDR3 totals 13 residues.

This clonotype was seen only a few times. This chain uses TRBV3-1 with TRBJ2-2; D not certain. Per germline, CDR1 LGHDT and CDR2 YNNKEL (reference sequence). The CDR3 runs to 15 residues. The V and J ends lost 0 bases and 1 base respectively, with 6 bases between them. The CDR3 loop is CASSQDGLNTGELFF. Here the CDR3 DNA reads TGTGCCAGCAGCCAAGACGGGTTGAACACCGGGGAGCTGTTTTTT.

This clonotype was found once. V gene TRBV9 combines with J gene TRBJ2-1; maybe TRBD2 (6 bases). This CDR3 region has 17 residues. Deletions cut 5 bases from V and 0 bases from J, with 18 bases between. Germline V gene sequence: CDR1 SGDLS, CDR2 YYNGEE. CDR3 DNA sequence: TGTGCCAGCAGTCGACGGATAGCGGTGAGCTCCTACAATGAGCAGTTCTTC. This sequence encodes CASSRRIAVSSYNEQFF. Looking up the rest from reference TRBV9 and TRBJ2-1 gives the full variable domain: DSGVTQTPKHLITATGQRVTLRCSPRSGDLSVYWYQQSLDQGLQFLIQYYNGEERAKGNILERFSAQQFPDLHSELNLSSLELGDSALYFCASSRRIAVSSYNEQFFGPGTRLTVL.

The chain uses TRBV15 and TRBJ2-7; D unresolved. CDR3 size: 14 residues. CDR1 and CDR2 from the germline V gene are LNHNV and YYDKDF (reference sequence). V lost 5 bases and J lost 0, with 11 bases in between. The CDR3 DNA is TGTGCCACCAGCCAGACCCAAAGCTCCTACGAGCAGTACTTC. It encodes CATSQTQSSYEQYF. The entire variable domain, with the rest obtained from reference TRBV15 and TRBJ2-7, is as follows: DAMVIQNPRYQVTQFGKPVTLSCSQTLNHNVMYWYQQKSSQAPKLLFHYYDKDFNNEADTPDNFQSRRPNTSFCFLDIRSPGLGDTAMYLCATSQTQSSYEQYFGPGTRLTVT.

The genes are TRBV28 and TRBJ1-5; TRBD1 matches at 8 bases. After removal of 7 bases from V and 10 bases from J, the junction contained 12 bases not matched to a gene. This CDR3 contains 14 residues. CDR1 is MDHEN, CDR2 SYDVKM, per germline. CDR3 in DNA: TGTGCCAGCAACCTGGGACAGGTTAACGGACCCCAGCATTTT. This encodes CASNLGQVNGPQHF.

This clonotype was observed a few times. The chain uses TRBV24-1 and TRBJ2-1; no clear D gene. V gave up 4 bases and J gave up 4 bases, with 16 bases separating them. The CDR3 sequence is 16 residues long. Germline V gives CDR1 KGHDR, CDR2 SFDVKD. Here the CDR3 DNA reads TGTGCCACCAGTGACAGCTCTGGTGGCACATACAATGAGCAGTTCTTC. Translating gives CATSDSSGGTYNEQFF.

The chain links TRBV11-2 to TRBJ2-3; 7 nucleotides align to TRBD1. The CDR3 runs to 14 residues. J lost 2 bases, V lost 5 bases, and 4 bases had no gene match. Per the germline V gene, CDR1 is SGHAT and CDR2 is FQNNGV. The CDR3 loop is CASSTGVLTDTQYF. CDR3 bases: TGTGCCAGCAGCACAGGGGTACTCACAGATACGCAGTATTTT.

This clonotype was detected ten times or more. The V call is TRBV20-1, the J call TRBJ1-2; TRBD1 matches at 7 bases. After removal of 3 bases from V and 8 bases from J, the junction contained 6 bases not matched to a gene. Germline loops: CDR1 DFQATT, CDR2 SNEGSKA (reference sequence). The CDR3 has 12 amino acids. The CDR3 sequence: CSASQGQLGYTF. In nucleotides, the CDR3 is TGCAGTGCTAGCCAGGGACAGTTAGGCTACACCTTC.

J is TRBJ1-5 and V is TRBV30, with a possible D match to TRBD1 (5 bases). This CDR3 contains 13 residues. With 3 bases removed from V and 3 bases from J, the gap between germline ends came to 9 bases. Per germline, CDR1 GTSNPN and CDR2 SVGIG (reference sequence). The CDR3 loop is CAWRGTVNQPQHF. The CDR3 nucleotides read TGTGCCTGGAGGGGGACTGTCAATCAGCCCCAGCATTTT. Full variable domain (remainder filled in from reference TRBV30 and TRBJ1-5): SQTIHQWPATLVQPVGSPLSLECTVEGTSNPNLYWYRQAAGRGLQLLFYSVGIGQISSEVPQNLSASRPQDRQFILSSKKLLLSDSGFYLCAWRGTVNQPQHFGDGTRLSIL.